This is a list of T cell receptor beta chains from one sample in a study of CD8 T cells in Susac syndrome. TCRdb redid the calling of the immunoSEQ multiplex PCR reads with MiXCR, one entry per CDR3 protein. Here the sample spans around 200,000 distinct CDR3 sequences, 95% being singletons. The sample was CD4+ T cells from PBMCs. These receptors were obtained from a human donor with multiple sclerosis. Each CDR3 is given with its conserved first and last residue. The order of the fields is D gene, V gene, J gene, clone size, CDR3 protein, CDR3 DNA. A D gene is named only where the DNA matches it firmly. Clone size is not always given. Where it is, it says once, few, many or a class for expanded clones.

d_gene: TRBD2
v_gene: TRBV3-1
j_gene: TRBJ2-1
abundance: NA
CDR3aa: CASSPLASGGPNEQFF
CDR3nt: TGTGCCAGCAGCCCCTTGGCAAGCGGGGGCCCCAATGAGCAGTTCTTC

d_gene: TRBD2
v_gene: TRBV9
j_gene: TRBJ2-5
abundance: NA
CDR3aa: CASSVGTSGGFQETQYF
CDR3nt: TGTGCCAGCAGCGTAGGGACTAGCGGGGGGTTCCAAGAGACCCAGTACTTC

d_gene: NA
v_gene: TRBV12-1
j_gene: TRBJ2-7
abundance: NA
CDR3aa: CASSFRNKGLVSYEQYF
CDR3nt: TGTGCCAGCAGCTTCCGCAATAAGGGACTAGTGTCCTACGAGCAGTACTTC

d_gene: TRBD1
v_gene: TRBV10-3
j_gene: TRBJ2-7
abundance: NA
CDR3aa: CAISESRGQGYEQYF
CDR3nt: TGTGCCATCAGTGAGTCGAGGGGACAGGGCTACGAGCAGTACTTC

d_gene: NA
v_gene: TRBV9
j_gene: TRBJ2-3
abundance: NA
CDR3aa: CASSVSTSTDTQYF
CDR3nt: TGTGCCAGCAGCGTGTCAACTAGCACAGATACGCAGTATTTT

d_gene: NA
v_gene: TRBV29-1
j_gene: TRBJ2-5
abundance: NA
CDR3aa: CSVDRWLVETQYF
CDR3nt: TGCAGCGTTGATAGGTGGCTGGTAGAGACCCAGTACTTC

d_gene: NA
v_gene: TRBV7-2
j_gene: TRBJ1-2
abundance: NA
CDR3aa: CASSNGANYGYTF
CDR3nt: TGTGCCAGCAGCAATGGGGCTAACTATGGCTACACCTTC

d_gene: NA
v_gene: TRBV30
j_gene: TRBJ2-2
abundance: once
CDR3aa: CAWSVLSGQVGELFF
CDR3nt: TGTGCCTGGAGTGTACTTAGCGGACAGGTCGGGGAGCTGTTTTTT

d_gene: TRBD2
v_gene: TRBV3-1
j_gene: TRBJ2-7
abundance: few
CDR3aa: CASSQASGGYEQYF
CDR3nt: TGTGCCAGCAGCCAAGCTAGCGGGGGATACGAGCAGTACTTC

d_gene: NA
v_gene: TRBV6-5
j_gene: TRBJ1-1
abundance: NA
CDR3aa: CASSYSHKAFF
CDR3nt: TGTGCCAGCAGTTACTCACATAAAGCTTTCTTT

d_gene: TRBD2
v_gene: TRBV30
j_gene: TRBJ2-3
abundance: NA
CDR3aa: CAWSLAGGQHTQYF
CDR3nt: TGTGCCTGGTCTCTAGCGGGGGGGCAACATACGCAGTATTTT

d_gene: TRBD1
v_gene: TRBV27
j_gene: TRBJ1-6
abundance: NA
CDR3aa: CASSLDRVRSPLHF
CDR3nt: TGTGCCAGCAGTCTGGACAGGGTGCGTTCACCCCTCCACTTT

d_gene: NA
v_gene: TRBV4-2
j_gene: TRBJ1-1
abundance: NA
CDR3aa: CASSQWVTGNTEAFF
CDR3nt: TGTGCCAGCAGCCAATGGGTGACAGGGAACACTGAAGCTTTCTTT

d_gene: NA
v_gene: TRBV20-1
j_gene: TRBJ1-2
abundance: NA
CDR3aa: CSASDSNYGYTF
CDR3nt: TGCAGTGCTAGTGACAGTAACTATGGCTACACCTTC

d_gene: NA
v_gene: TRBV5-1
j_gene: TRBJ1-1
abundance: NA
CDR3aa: CASSLEHLNTEAFF
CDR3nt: TGCGCCAGCAGCTTAGAACATTTGAACACTGAAGCTTTCTTT

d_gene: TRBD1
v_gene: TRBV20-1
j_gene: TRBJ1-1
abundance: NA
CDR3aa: CSANPWTGVGTEAFF
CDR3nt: TGCAGTGCTAACCCCTGGACAGGGGTGGGCACTGAAGCTTTCTTT

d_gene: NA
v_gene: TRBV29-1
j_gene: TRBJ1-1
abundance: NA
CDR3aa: CSVEEARRAFF
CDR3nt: TGCAGCGTTGAAGAGGCCAGGCGGGCTTTCTTT

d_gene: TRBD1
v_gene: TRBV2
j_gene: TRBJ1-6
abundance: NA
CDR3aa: CASSVARGHSPLHF
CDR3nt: TGTGCCAGCAGTGTTGCCAGGGGGCATTCACCCCTCCACTTT

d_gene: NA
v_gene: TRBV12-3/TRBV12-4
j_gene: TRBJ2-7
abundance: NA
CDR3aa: CASTPGRIRYEQYF
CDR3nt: TGTGCCAGCACCCCAGGACGGATTCGGTACGAGCAGTACTTC

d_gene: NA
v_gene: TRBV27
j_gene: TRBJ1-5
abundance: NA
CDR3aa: CASMRQAESRPQHF
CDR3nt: TGTGCCAGCATGAGGCAGGCCGAATCGCGGCCCCAGCATTTT

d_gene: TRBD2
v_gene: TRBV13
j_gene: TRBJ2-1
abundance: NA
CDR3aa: CASSMLAGAYNEQFF
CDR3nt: TGTGCCAGCAGCATGCTAGCGGGGGCTTACAATGAGCAGTTCTTC

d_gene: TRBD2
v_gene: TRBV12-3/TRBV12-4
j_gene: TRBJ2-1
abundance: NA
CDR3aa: CASSPLAGAVYNEQFF
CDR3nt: TGTGCCAGCAGCCCTTTAGCGGGGGCGGTCTACAATGAGCAGTTCTTC

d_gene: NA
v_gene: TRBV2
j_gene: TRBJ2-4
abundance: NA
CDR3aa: CASSELRGSLAKNIQYF
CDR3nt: TGTGCCAGCAGTGAATTACGGGGGTCCCTAGCCAAAAACATTCAGTACTTC

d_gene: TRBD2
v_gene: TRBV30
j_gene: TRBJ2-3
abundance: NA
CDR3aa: CACYWPGGGALDTQYF
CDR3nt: TGTGCCTGTTACTGGCCGGGCGGGGGGGCATTGGATACGCAGTATTTT

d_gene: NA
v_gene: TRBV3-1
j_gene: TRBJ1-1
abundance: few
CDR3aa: CASSQGGGTEAFF
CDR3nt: TGTGCCAGCAGCCAGGGCGGCGGGACTGAAGCTTTCTTT

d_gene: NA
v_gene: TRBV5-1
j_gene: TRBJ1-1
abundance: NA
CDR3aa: CASSSTARNTEAFF
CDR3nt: TGCGCCAGCAGCTCCACAGCGCGGAACACTGAAGCTTTCTTT

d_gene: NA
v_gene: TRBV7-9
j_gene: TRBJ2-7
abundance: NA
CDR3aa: CASSYLSRDPHLREQYF
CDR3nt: TGTGCCAGCAGCTACCTTTCCCGGGACCCACATCTACGAGAGCAGTACTTC

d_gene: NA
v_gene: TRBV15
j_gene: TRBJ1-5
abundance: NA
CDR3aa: CATSSGSEYQPQHF
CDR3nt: TGTGCCACCAGCAGCGGCAGCGAGTATCAGCCCCAGCATTTT

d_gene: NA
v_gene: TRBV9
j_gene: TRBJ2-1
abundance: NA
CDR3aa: CASSLLRENEQFF
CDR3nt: TGTGCCAGCAGCCTACTCCGGGAGAATGAGCAGTTCTTC

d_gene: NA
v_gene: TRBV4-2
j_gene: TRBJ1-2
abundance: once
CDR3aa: CASSQDGYSEGYGYTF
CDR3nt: TGTGCCAGCAGCCAAGATGGGTACTCCGAGGGCTATGGCTACACCTTC

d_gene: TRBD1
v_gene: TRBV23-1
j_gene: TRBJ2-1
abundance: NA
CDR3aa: CASSHSGQEFSYNEQFF
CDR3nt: TGCGCCAGCAGTCACTCTGGACAGGAATTCTCCTACAATGAGCAGTTCTTC

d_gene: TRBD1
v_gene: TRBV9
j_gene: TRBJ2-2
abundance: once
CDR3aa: CASSVRTGTGELFF
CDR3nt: TGTGCCAGCAGCGTTAGGACAGGGACCGGGGAGCTGTTTTTT

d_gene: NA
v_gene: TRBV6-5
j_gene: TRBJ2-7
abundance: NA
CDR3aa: CASSAPGPAAYEQYF
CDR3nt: TGTGCCAGCAGTGCCCCAGGGCCCGCCGCCTACGAGCAGTACTTC